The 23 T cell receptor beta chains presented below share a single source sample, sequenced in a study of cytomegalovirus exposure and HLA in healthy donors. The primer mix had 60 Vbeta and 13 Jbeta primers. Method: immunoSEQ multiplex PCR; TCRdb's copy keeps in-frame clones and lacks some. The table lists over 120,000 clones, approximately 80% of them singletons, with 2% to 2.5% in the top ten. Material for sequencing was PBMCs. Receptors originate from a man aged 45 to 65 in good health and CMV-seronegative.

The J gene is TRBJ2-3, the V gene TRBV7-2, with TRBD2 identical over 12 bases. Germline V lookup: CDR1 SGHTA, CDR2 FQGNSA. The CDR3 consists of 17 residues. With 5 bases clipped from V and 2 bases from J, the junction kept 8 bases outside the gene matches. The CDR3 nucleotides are TGTGCCAGCAGCCCCCAACGGACTAGCGGGGCCACAGATACGCAGTATTTT. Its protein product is CASSPQRTSGATDTQYF.

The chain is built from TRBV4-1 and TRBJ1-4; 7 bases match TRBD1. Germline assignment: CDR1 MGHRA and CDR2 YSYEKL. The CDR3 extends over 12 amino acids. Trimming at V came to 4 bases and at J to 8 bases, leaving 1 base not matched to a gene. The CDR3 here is CASSLTGEKLFF. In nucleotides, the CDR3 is TGCGCCAGCAGCCTGACAGGGGAAAAACTGTTTTTT.

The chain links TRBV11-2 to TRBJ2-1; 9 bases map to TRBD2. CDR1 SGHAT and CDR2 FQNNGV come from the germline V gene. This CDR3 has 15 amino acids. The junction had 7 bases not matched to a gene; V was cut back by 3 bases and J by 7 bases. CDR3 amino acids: CASSLVAGASNEQFF. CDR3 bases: TGTGCCAGCAGCTTGGTAGCGGGGGCCTCGAATGAGCAGTTCTTC.

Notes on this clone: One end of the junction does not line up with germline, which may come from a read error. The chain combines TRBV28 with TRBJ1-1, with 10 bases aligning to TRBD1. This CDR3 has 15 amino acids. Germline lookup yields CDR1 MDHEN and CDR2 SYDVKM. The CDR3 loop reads CASTAQDRGNAEAFF. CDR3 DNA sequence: TGTGCCAGCACCGCCCAGGACAGGGGGAACGCTGAAGCTTTCTTT.

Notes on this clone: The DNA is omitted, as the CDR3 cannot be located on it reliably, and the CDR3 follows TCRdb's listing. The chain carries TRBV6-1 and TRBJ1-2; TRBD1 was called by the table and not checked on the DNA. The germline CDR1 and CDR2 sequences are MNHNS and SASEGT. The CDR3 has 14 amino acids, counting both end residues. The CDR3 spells CASSEVGTGTSSHF.

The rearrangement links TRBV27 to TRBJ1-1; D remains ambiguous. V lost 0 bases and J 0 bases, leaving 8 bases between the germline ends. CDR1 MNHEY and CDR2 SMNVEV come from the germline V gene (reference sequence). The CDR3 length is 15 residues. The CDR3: CASSLSAGMNTEAFF. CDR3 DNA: TGTGCCAGCAGTTTATCGGCAGGCATGAACACTGAAGCTTTCTTT.

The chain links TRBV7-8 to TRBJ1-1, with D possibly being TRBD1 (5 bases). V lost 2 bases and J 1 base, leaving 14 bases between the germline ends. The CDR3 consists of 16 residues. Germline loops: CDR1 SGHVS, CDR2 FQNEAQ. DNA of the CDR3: TGTGCCAGCAGCTTAAGGGTTGGCGGGGGGAACACTGAAGCTTTCTTT. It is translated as CASSLRVGGGNTEAFF.

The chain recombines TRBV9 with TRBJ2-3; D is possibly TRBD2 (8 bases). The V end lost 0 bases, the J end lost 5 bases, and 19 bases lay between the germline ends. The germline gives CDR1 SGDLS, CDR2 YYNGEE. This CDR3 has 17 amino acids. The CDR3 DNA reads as TGTGCCAGCAGCGTAGGAAGTAGCGGGGACAGTAGAGATACGCAGTATTTT. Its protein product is CASSVGSSGDSRDTQYF.

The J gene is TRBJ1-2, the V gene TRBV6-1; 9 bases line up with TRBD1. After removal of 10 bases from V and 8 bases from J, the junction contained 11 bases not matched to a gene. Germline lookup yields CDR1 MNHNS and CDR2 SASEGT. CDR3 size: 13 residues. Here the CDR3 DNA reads TGTGCCACCGGGACAGGGACTTTTCGAGGCTACACCTTC. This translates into CATGTGTFRGYTF.

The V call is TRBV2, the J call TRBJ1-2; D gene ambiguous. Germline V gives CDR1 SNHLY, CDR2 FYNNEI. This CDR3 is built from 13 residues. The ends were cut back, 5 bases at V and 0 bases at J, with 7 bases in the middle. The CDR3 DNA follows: TGTGCCAGCAGTACAGAATCTAACTATGGCTACACCTTC. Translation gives CASSTESNYGYTF.

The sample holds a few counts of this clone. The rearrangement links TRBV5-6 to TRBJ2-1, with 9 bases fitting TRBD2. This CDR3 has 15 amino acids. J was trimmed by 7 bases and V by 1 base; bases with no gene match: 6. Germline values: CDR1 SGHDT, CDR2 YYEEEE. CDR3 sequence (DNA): TGTGCCAGCAGCTTGTCGGCGGGAGGGAAAAATGAGCAGTTCTTC. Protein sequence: CASSLSAGGKNEQFF.

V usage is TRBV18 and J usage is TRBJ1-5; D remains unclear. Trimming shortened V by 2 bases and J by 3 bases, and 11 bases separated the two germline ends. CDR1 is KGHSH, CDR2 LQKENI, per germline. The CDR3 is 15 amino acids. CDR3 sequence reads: CASSPDRTNNQPQHF. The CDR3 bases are TGTGCCAGCTCACCAGACCGGACTAACAATCAGCCCCAGCATTTT.

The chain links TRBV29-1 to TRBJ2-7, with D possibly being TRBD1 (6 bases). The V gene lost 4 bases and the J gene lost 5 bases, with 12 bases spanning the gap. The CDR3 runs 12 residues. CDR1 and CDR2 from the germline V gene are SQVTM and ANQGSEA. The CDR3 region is CSVGQGTNEQYF. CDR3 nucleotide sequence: TGCAGCGTTGGGCAGGGGACCAACGAGCAGTACTTC.

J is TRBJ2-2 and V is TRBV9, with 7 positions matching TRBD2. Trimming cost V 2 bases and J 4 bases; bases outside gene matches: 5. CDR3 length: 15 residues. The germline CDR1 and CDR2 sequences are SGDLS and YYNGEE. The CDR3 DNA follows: TGTGCCAGCAGCGTGCTAGCGGAGCGCACCGGGGAGCTGTTTTTT. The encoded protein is CASSVLAERTGELFF.

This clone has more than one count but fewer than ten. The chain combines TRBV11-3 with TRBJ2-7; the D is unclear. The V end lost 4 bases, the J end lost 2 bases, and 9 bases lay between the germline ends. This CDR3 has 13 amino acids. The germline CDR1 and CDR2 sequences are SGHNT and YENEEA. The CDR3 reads CASSSPRTYEQYF. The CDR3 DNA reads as TGTGCCAGCAGCTCGCCGAGAACCTACGAGCAGTACTTC.

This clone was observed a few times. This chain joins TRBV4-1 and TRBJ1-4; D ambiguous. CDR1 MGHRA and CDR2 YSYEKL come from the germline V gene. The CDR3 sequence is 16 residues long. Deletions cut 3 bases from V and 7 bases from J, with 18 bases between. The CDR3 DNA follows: TGCGCCAGCAGCCAGGAAGGCGGCGGGCTAGGTGAAAAACTGTTTTTT. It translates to CASSQEGGGLGEKLFF.

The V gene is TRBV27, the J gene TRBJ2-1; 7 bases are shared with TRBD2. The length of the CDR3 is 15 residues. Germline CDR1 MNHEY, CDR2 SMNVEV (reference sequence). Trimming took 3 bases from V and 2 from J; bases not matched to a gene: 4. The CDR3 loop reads CASSFGGRPYNEQFF. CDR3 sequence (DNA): TGTGCCAGCAGTTTCGGCGGGAGACCCTACAATGAGCAGTTCTTC.

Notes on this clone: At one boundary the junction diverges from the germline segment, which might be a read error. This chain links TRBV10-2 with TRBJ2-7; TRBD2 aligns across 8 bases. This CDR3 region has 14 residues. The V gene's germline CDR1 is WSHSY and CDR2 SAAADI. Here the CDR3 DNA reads TGCGCCAGCAAGCCCCCGGGAGGGACCTACGAACAGTACTTC. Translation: CASKPPGGTYEQYF.

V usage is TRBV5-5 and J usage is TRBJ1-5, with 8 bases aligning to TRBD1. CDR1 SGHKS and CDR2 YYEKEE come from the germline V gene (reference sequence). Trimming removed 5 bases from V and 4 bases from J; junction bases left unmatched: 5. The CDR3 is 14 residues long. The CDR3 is CASSQGAVNQPQHF. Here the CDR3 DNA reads TGTGCCAGCAGTCAGGGGGCAGTGAATCAGCCCCAGCATTTT.

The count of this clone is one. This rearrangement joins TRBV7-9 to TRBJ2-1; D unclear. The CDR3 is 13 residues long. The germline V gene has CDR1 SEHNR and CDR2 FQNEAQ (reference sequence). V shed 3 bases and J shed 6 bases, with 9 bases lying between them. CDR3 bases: TGTGCCAGCAGCTTCGACACCCGCAATGAGCAGTTCTTC. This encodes CASSFDTRNEQFF.

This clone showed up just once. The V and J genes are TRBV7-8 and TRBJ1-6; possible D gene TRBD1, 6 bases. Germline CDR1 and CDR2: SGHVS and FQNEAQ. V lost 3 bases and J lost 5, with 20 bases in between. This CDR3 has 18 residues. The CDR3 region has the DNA TGTGCCAGCAGCTTGGGGCAGGGAAGGGGGTTTAATAATTCACCCCTCCACTTT. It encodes CASSLGQGRGFNNSPLHF.

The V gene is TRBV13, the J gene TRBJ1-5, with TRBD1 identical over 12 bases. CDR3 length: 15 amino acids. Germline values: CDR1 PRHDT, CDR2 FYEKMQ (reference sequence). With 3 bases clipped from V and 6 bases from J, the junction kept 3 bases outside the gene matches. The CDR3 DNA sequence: TGTGCCAGCAGCTTGGGACAGGGGGCGGTTCAGCCCCAGCATTTT. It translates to CASSLGQGAVQPQHF. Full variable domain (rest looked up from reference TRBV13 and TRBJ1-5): AAGVIQSPRHLIKEKRETATLKCYPIPRHDTVYWYQQGPGQDPQFLISFYEKMQSDKGSIPDRFSAQQFSDYHSELNMSSLELGDSALYFCASSLGQGAVQPQHFGDGTRLSIL.

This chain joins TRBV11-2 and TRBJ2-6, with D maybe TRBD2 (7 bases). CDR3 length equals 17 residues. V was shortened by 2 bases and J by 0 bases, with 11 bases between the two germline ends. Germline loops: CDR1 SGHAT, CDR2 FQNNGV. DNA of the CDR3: TGTGCCAGCAGCTTAAGGGGGGGGAGCTCTGGGGCCAACGTCCTGACTTTC. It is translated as CASSLRGGSSGANVLTF.